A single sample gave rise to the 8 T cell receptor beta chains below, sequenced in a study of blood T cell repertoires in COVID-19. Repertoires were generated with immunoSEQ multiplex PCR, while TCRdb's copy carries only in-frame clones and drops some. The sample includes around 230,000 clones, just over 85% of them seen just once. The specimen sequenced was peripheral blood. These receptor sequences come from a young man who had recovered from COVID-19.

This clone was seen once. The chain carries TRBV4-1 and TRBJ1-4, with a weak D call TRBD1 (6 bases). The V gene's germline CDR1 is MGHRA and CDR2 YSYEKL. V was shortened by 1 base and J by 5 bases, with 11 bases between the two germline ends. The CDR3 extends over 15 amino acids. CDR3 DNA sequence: TGCGCCAGCAGCCAAGTAAACAGGGTGAATGAAAAACTGTTTTTT. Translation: CASSQVNRVNEKLFF.

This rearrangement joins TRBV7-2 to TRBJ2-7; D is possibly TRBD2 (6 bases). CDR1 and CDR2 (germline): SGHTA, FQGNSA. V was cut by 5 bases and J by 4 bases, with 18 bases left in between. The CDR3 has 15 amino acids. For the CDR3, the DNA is TGTGCCAGCAGCGCGGGGATGTCGGGCCCATACGAGCAGTACTTC. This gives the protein CASSAGMSGPYEQYF.

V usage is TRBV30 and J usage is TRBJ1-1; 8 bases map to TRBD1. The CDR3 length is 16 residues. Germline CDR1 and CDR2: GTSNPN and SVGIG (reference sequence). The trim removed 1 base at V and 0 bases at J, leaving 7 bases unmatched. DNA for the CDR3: TGTGCCTGGAGTGCAGGGGGCACCTACATGAACACTGAAGCTTTCTTT. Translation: CAWSAGGTYMNTEAFF. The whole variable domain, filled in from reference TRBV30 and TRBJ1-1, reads SQTIHQWPATLVQPVGSPLSLECTVEGTSNPNLYWYRQAAGRGLQLLFYSVGIGQISSEVPQNLSASRPQDRQFILSSKKLLLSDSGFYLCAWSAGGTYMNTEAFFGQGTRLTVV.

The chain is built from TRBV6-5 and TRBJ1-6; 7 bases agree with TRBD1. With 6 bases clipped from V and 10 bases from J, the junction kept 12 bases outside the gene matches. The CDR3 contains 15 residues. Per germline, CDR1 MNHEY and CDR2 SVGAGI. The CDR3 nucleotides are TGTGCCAGCAGCTCCACTTACAGGGGTGGATCACCCCTCCACTTT. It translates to CASSSTYRGGSPLHF.

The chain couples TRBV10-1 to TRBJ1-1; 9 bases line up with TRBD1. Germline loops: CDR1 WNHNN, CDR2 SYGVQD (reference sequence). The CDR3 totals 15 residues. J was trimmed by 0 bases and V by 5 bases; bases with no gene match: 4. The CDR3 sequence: CASSPGTGMNTEAFF. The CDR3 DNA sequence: TGCGCCAGCAGTCCTGGGACAGGGATGAACACTGAAGCTTTCTTT.

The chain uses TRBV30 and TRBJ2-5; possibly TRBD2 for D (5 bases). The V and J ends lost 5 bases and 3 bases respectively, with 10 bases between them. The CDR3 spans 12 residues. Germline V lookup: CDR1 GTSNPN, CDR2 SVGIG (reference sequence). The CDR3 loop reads CAWEEAEETQYF. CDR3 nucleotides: TGTGCCTGGGAGGAGGCGGAAGAGACCCAGTACTTC.

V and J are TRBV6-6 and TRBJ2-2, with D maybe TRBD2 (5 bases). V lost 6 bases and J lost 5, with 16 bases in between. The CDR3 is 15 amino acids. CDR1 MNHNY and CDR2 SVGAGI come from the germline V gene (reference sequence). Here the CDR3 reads CASSPTPGYTGELFF. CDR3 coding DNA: TGTGCCAGCAGCCCCACCCCGGGGTATACCGGGGAGCTGTTTTTT.

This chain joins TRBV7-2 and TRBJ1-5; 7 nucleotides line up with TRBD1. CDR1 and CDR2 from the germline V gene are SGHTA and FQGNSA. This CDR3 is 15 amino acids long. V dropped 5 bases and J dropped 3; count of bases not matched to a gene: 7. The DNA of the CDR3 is TGTGCCAGCAGCAAAGGGACAGTTACCAATCAGCCCCAGCATTTT. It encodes CASSKGTVTNQPQHF.